The T cell receptor (beta chain) described here comes from a study of blood T cell repertoires in COVID-19. Whole-study context: Sources were T cells, B-cell-depleted T cells, or PBMCs; the material itself was cDNA or gDNA.

The sample holds one count of this clone. Sequencing used immunoSEQ multiplex PCR; TCRdb keeps in-frame clones, though not all of them. The data show over 60,000 clones, more than 75% seen once. The receptor was isolated from a man between 70 and 80 years old with active or convalescent COVID-19. The sequencing sample was made of peripheral blood.

The CDR3 DNA reads as TGTGCCATCGGACGGAGGGGTACAGATACGCAGTATTTT. As protein: CAIGRRGTDTQYF. The chain combines TRBV3-1 (or the pseudogene TRBV3-2) with TRBJ2-3; D is possibly TRBD2 (6 bases). Between the trimmed V and J ends, which lost 10 bases and 3 bases, there was a span of 14 bases. The V gene's germline CDR1 is LGHDT and CDR2 YNNKEL (reference sequence). The CDR3 totals 13 residues.